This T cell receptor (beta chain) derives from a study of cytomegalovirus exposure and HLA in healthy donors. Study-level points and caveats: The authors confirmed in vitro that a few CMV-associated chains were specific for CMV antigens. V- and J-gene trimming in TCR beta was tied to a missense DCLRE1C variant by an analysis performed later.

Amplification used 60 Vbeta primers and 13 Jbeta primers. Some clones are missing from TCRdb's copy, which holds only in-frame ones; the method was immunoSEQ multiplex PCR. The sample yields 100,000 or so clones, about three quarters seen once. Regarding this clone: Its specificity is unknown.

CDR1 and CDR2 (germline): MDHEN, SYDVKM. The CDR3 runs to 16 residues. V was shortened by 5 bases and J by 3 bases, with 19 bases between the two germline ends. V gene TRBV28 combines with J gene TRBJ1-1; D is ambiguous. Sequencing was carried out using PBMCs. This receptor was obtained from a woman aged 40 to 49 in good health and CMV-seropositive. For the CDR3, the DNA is TGTGCCAGCAGTCCCTCCCTGGGAGCCTCCCACACTGAAGCTTTCTTT. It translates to CASSPSLGASHTEAFF.